The 9 T cell receptor beta chains below all came from one sample that was sequenced in a study of T cell clones after liver transplantation. Assay used: immunoSEQ multiplex PCR; TCRdb lists only in-frame clones, some missing. The sample has under 150,000 clones; around nine tenths are singletons. Sequenced here: CD4+ T cells from blood, sampled 12 months after liver transplant. The source of these receptors is a human patient who received a liver transplant. The T cells may partly be graft donor cells.

The rearrangement joins TRBV18 to TRBJ1-4; D is ambiguous. Trimming removed 6 bases at V and 4 bases at J, with 3 bases between. CDR3 size: 11 residues. Germline-derived CDR1 and CDR2 are KGHSH and LQKENI. In DNA form, the CDR3 reads TGTGCCAGCTCGCTTAATGAAAAACTGTTTTTT. It codes for CASSLNEKLFF. The whole variable domain, remainder taken from reference TRBV18 and TRBJ1-4, is NAGVMQNPRHLVRRRGQEARLRCSPMKGHSHVYWYRQLPEEGLKFMVYLQKENIIDESGMPKERFSAEFPKEGPSILRIQQVVRGDSAAYFCASSLNEKLFFGSGTQLSVL.

This chain joins TRBV7-9 and TRBJ2-3; D uncertain. This CDR3 is 12 amino acids long. Between the trimmed V and J ends, which lost 5 bases and 5 bases, there was a span of 8 bases. The V gene's germline CDR1 is SEHNR and CDR2 FQNEAQ (reference sequence). CDR3 sequence: CASSRSEDTQYF. The CDR3 coding sequence is TGTGCCAGCAGCCGTTCCGAAGATACGCAGTATTTT.

The CDR3 DNA sequence: TGTGCCAGCAGCCTCACGGACTACACCGGGGAGCTGTTTTTT. Protein sequence: CASSLTDYTGELFF. The genes are TRBV7-2 and TRBJ2-2, with D maybe TRBD2 (5 bases). Germline V lookup: CDR1 SGHTA, CDR2 FQGNSA. The CDR3 has 14 residues. V lost 5 bases to trimming and J lost 3 bases, with 10 bases between them.

The chain combines TRBV12-2 with TRBJ2-3; the table's D call, TRBD2, was not checked against the DNA. TRBV12-2 is a known pseudogene. The length of the CDR3 is 15 residues. DNA for the CDR3: TGTGCAAGTCGGTCGGCGGGGAAAAGCACAGATACGCAGTATTTT. Translating it yields CASRSAGKSTDTQYF.

The chain uses TRBV6-1 and TRBJ2-1; D remains unclear. The CDR3 loop spans 13 amino acids. V dropped 7 bases and J dropped 5 bases, with 12 bases sitting between them. Looked up from germline, CDR1 is MNHNS and CDR2 is SASEGT. CDR3 nucleotide sequence: TGTGCCAGCACCGAACGAAAAAACAATGAGCAGTTCTTC. It yields the protein CASTERKNNEQFF.

This clone was seen only once. The chain combines TRBV5-1 with TRBJ2-7; 8 bases agree with TRBD1. V was clipped by 7 bases and J by 5 bases; unmatched bases: 8. This CDR3 comprises 13 residues. Germline CDR1 SGHRS, CDR2 YFSETQ. Here the CDR3 reads CASRLDRVNEQYF. CDR3 sequence (DNA): TGCGCCAGCCGCCTGGACAGGGTGAACGAGCAGTACTTC.

There are a few counts of this clone. The rearrangement links TRBV28 to TRBJ2-7; a possible D gene is TRBD2 (6 bases). The V and J ends lost 4 bases and 3 bases respectively, with 7 bases between them. The CDR3 covers 12 residues. The germline CDR1 and CDR2 sequences are MDHEN and SYDVKM. Here the CDR3 reads CASSSGLYEQYF. CDR3 DNA sequence: TGTGCCAGCAGTTCGGGACTCTACGAGCAGTACTTC.

This clone was observed a handful of times. V usage is TRBV18 and J usage is TRBJ2-3, with 8 bases lining up with TRBD2. Germline values: CDR1 KGHSH, CDR2 LQKENI. This CDR3 is built from 16 residues. V gave up 4 bases and J gave up 0 bases; unmatched junction bases: 6. The CDR3 protein is CASSQTSEPSTDTQYF. CDR3 in DNA: TGTGCCAGCTCACAGACTAGCGAACCTAGCACAGATACGCAGTATTTT.

The rearrangement links TRBV12-5 to TRBJ2-7; TRBD1 matches at 9 bases. The length of the CDR3 is 16 residues. J lost 2 bases, V lost 5 bases, and 10 bases had no gene match. Germline loops: CDR1 LGHNT, CDR2 FRNRAP. The CDR3 protein is CASGRGQGTRAYEQYF. CDR3 coding DNA: TGTGCTAGTGGTCGGGGACAGGGAACTAGGGCCTACGAGCAGTACTTC.